Listed here are 12 T cell receptor beta chains from one sample, sequenced in a study of spatial heterogeneity in lung cancer. Noted time point: sample taken at primary tumor resection. MiXCR, applied by TCRdb to the 5' RACE reads, yields one record per CDR3 protein. In the table there are 75,000 or so distinct CDR3 sequences, about 7.8% of which are singletons. The source material was PBMCs, sampled at surgery. These receptors were taken from a male donor with early-stage non-small cell lung cancer.

Many counts were recorded for this clonotype. This rearrangement joins TRBV29-1 to TRBJ1-2; D gene unclear. Germline V CDR1 and CDR2: SQVTM, ANQGSEA. Between the trimmed V and J ends, which lost 1 base and 4 bases, there was a span of 10 bases. The CDR3 totals 13 residues. CDR3 protein: CSVEAQYSYGYTF. For the CDR3, the DNA is TGCAGCGTTGAAGCGCAGTATTCCTATGGCTACACCTTC.

This clonotype was counted at least ten times. The chain is built from TRBV5-1 and TRBJ2-5; no clear D gene. Per germline, CDR1 SGHRS and CDR2 YFSETQ. V was trimmed by 0 bases and J by 0 bases, leaving 0 bases between them. The CDR3 has 12 amino acids. CDR3 region: CASSLDQETQYF. The DNA for the CDR3 is TGCGCCAGCAGCTTGGACCAAGAGACCCAGTACTTC. Full variable domain (rest looked up from reference TRBV5-1 and TRBJ2-5): KAGVTQTPRYLIKTRGQQVTLSCSPISGHRSVSWYQQTPGQGLQFLFEYFSETQRNKGNFPGRFSGRQFSNSRSEMNVSTLELGDSALYLCASSLDQETQYFGPGTRLLVL.

This clonotype has a count of ten or more. V gene TRBV12-3 or TRBV12-4 combines with J gene TRBJ2-3; 8 positions agree with TRBD1. J gave up 1 base and V 6 bases, and 9 bases lay outside the gene matches. The CDR3 totals 16 residues. The DNA of the CDR3 is TGTGCCAGCAGCCCCAGGACAGGGACGGGCACAGATACGCAGTATTTT. This codes for CASSPRTGTGTDTQYF.

This clonotype appeared many times. This chain uses TRBV12-3 or TRBV12-4 with TRBJ1-1, with TRBD1 matching 8 bases. There are 14 residues in the CDR3. Trimming took 2 bases from V and 6 from J; bases not matched to a gene: 5. CDR3 loop: CASSLQGAMAEAFF. In DNA form, the CDR3 reads TGTGCCAGCAGTTTACAGGGGGCTATGGCTGAAGCTTTCTTT.

This clonotype was counted only a few times. The chain carries TRBV9 and TRBJ2-5; D unresolved. The CDR3 has 13 residues. Per the germline V gene, CDR1 is SGDLS and CDR2 is YYNGEE. V lost 0 bases to trimming and J lost 3 bases, with 6 bases between them. The CDR3 DNA reads as TGTGCCAGCAGCGTAGGGTCAAAAGAGACCCAGTACTTC. As protein: CASSVGSKETQYF.

V and J are TRBV7-6 and TRBJ1-3; D gene unclear. V was clipped by 0 bases and J by 4 bases, with 10 bases between them. The germline V gene encodes CDR1 SGHVS and CDR2 FNYEAQ. This CDR3 contains 15 residues. Here the CDR3 reads CASSLAAGSGNTIYF. The CDR3 nucleotides are TGTGCCAGCAGCTTAGCGGCCGGGTCAGGAAACACCATATATTTT.

This clonotype has a handful of counts. The chain carries TRBV4-2 and TRBJ2-1, with 7 bases aligning to TRBD1. Germline lookup yields CDR1 LGHNA and CDR2 YNFKEQ. The CDR3 loop spans 16 amino acids. V was pared by 1 base and J by 1 base, with 4 bases of the junction left unmatched. The CDR3 here is CASSQGETGSYNEQFF. In DNA, the CDR3 is TGTGCCAGCAGCCAAGGGGAGACAGGGTCCTACAATGAGCAGTTCTTC.

V is TRBV6-1 and J is TRBJ2-7; D remains ambiguous. CDR3 length: 14 residues. Trimming stripped 2 bases from V and 4 bases from J, with 12 bases between. Germline V gene data show CDR1 as MNHNS and CDR2 as SASEGT. CDR3 in DNA: TGTGCCAGCAGTGAATGGGATTCTTCATACGAGCAGTACTTC. It translates to CASSEWDSSYEQYF.

This clonotype was picked up many times. This chain links TRBV7-9 with TRBJ2-1; a possible D gene is TRBD2 (7 bases). This CDR3 region has 15 residues. The ends were cut back, 4 bases at V and 3 bases at J, with 13 bases in the middle. Germline V gives CDR1 SEHNR, CDR2 FQNEAQ (reference sequence). DNA for the CDR3: TGTGCCAGCAGCTGGGGGCTAGCGGACTACAATGAGCAGTTCTTC. It codes for CASSWGLADYNEQFF.

The chain recombines TRBV5-1 with TRBJ2-5; D ambiguous. V was pared by 5 bases and J by 4 bases, with 18 bases between. Looked up from germline, CDR1 is SGHRS and CDR2 is YFSETQ. This CDR3 is built from 15 residues. CDR3 coding DNA: TGCGCCAGCAGATCTCTCTCCCGAGGCCGAGAGACCCAGTACTTC. It specifies CASRSLSRGRETQYF.

In this sample, this clonotype turned up many times. This chain joins TRBV10-3 and TRBJ2-7; D is unclear. The CDR3 is made up of 13 amino acids. Between the trimmed V and J ends, which lost 0 bases and 3 bases, there was a span of 6 bases. Per the germline V gene, CDR1 is ENHRY and CDR2 is SYGVKD. The DNA for the CDR3 is TGTGCCATCAGTGAGTCGATGCGCTACGAGCAGTACTTC. It codes for CAISESMRYEQYF.

This clonotype was counted at least ten times. The V call is TRBV2, the J call TRBJ2-5; D is unresolved. Trimming pared 6 bases from V and 0 bases from J, leaving 5 bases between. The CDR3 spans 12 residues. Germline loops: CDR1 SNHLY, CDR2 FYNNEI. In DNA form, the CDR3 reads TGTGCCAGCAGGAGAGACCAAGAGACCCAGTACTTC. Protein: CASRRDQETQYF.